These 15 T cell receptor beta chains were sequenced from one sample in a study of CD8 T cells in Susac syndrome. The RNA input was roughly 0.45 to 1 ug, and it was reverse transcribed with random hexamers. TCRdb independently ran MiXCR on the immunoSEQ multiplex PCR reads; one entry per CDR3 protein. The data show some 300,000 distinct CDR3 sequences, approximately 85% seen once. The specimen was CD8+ T cells from PBMCs. The origin of the receptors is a human donor with multiple sclerosis.

This chain connects TRBV27 to TRBJ2-1, with D possibly TRBD1 on 5 matching bases. The germline gives CDR1 MNHEY, CDR2 SMNVEV (reference sequence). This CDR3 contains 13 residues. V shed 3 bases and J shed 5 bases, with 8 bases lying between them. In DNA form, the CDR3 reads TGTGCCAGCAGTTTCGGCAGGGACAATGAGCAGTTCTTC. It encodes CASSFGRDNEQFF.

The V call is TRBV3-1, the J call TRBJ2-2; 7 bases line up with TRBD1. This CDR3 comprises 15 residues. V gave up 6 bases and J gave up 0 bases; unmatched junction bases: 4. CDR1 and CDR2 from the germline V gene are LGHDT and YNNKEL (reference sequence). This chain's CDR3 is CASRAGTANTGELFF. The CDR3, as DNA: TGTGCCAGCAGGGCCGGGACAGCGAACACCGGGGAGCTGTTTTTT.

This chain joins TRBV6-4 and TRBJ1-1; D not resolved. This CDR3 spans 14 amino acids. In germline, CDR1 is MRHNA, CDR2 SNTAGT. Trimming took off 2 bases at V and 1 base at J, with 8 bases between the two ends. For the CDR3, the DNA is TGTGCCAGCAGTGACGTGGCGGGGAACACTGAAGCTTTCTTT. Translating it yields CASSDVAGNTEAFF.

The gene calls are TRBV28 and TRBJ2-1; 10 bases are shared with TRBD1. CDR1 MDHEN and CDR2 SYDVKM come from the germline V gene. This CDR3 is built from 14 residues. V lost 5 bases, J lost 5 bases, and 3 bases stayed unmatched. The CDR3 reads CASSVDRGDNEQFF. DNA for the CDR3: TGTGCCAGCAGTGTGGACAGGGGGGACAATGAGCAGTTCTTC.

CDR3 coding DNA: TGCGCCAGCAGCCAAGATCCTGGACTAGCGGGAGTCGAGCAGTACTTC. This sequence encodes CASSQDPGLAGVEQYF. This rearrangement joins TRBV4-1 to TRBJ2-7; 13 bases align to TRBD2. CDR1 is MGHRA and CDR2 is YSYEKL in the germline V gene. V shed 0 bases, J shed 6 bases, and the junction held 5 bases outside the gene matches. This CDR3 region has 16 residues.

Concerning this clonotype itself: The junction shows a germline mismatch at one end, possibly a read error. The V call is TRBV7-3, the J call TRBJ2-7; 7 bases map to TRBD1. The germline V gene encodes CDR1 SGHTA and CDR2 FQGTGA. CDR3 length equals 15 residues. The CDR3 protein is CPSALARDSPYEQYF. The CDR3 bases are TGCCCCAGCGCCCTCGCCCGGGACAGCCCCTACGAGCAGTACTTC.

The count of this clonotype is one. The rearrangement links TRBV27 to TRBJ2-7; D remains unclear. V lost 2 bases and J lost 3, with 11 bases in between. Germline V gene lookup returns CDR1 MNHEY and CDR2 SMNVEV (reference sequence). This CDR3 region has 14 residues. DNA for the CDR3: TGTGCCAGCAGTTTAGGCCCGACGGTCTACGAGCAGTACTTC. Protein sequence: CASSLGPTVYEQYF.

The chain recombines TRBV2 with TRBJ2-7, with D perhaps matching TRBD2 (6 bases). Trimming took off 0 bases at V and 2 bases at J, with 11 bases between the two ends. Germline V gene sequence: CDR1 SNHLY, CDR2 FYNNEI. The CDR3 has 15 residues. For the CDR3, the DNA is TGTGCCAGCAGTGAAGCCCTCGGAGGGGCCTACGAGCAGTACTTC. It translates to CASSEALGGAYEQYF.

The chain has TRBV18 and TRBJ1-4; D is undetermined. The CDR3 is 13 amino acids. Per the germline V gene, CDR1 is KGHSH and CDR2 is LQKENI. With 0 bases removed from V and 5 bases from J, the gap between germline ends came to 4 bases. This CDR3 reads CASSPPANEKLFF. The CDR3 DNA reads TGTGCCAGCTCACCACCGGCAAATGAAAAACTGTTTTTT.

This clonotype was counted between two and nine times. The V call is TRBV4-3, the J call TRBJ2-1; weak D call: TRBD2 (6 bases). The V gene lost 4 bases and the J gene lost 10 bases, with 20 bases spanning the gap. Germline lookup yields CDR1 LGHNA and CDR2 YSLEER. This CDR3 contains 15 residues. CDR3 bases: TGCGCCAGCAGCCGCCTCCTTAAGCCGGGGGACGAGCAGTTCTTC. Translating it yields CASSRLLKPGDEQFF.

The V call is TRBV27, the J call TRBJ1-2; the D is unclear. Deletions cut 4 bases from V and 4 bases from J, with 13 bases between. The germline V gene has CDR1 MNHEY and CDR2 SMNVEV (reference sequence). This CDR3 has 14 amino acids. In DNA, the CDR3 is TGTGCCAGCAGTTCTTACACCTCAAGCTATGGCTACACCTTC. It encodes CASSSYTSSYGYTF.

The V call is TRBV21-1, the J call TRBJ1-1. TRBV21-1 is marked as a pseudogene. The CDR3 extends over 13 amino acids. CDR3 residues: CASSTKDNTEAFF. DNA for the CDR3: TGTGCCAGCAGCACCAAGGATAACACTGAAGCTTTCTTT.

J is TRBJ2-3 and V is TRBV6-6; TRBD1 is a possible D gene (6 bases). Germline lookup yields CDR1 MNHNY and CDR2 SVGAGI (reference sequence). V dropped 4 bases and J dropped 2 bases, with 10 bases sitting between them. The CDR3 spans 14 residues. The CDR3 nucleotides are TGTGCCAGCAGTTCACGACAGGTCACAGATACGCAGTATTTT. This gives the protein CASSSRQVTDTQYF.

The genes are TRBV6-2 or TRBV6-3 and TRBJ2-7, with TRBD2 matching over 7 bases. CDR1 is MNHEY and CDR2 is SVGEGT in the germline V gene. The trim removed 7 bases at V and 3 bases at J, leaving 9 bases unmatched. The CDR3 has 14 residues. CDR3 region: CASTGGRPHYEQYF. The CDR3 coding sequence is TGTGCCAGCACCGGGGGGAGACCTCACTACGAGCAGTACTTC.

The chain carries TRBV27 and TRBJ1-5; the D gene is possibly TRBD1 (6 bases). Germline V gene lookup returns CDR1 MNHEY and CDR2 SMNVEV (reference sequence). This CDR3 comprises 13 residues. V was shortened by 4 bases and J by 5 bases, with 9 bases between the two germline ends. As DNA, the CDR3 is TGTGCCAGCAGTTCTCCAGGGGATCAGCCCCAGCATTTT. It specifies CASSSPGDQPQHF.